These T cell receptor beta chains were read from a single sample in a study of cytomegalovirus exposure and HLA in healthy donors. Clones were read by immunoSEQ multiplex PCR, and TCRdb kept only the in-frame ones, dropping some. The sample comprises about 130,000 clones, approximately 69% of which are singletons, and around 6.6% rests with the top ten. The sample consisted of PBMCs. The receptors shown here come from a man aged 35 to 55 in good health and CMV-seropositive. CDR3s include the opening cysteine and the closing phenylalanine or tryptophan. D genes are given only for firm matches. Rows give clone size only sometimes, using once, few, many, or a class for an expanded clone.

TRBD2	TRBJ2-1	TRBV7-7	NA	CASSSPGTPSGRAVVPYNEQFF	TGTGCTAGCAGCTCCCCGGGGACTCCTAGCGGGAGGGCCGTGGTCCCCTACAATGAGCAGTTCTTC
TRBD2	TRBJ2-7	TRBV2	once	CASRGLAGGPFSAPREQYF	TGTGCCAGCAGGGGACTAGCGGGAGGGCCTTTCTCCGCTCCCCGCGAGCAGTACTTC
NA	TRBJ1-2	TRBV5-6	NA	CASSLGGQGYGYTF	TGTGCCAGCAGCTTGGGGGGCCAGGGGTATGGCTACACCTTC
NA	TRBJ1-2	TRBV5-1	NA	CASSNLDSGDGYTF	TGCGCCAGCAGCAACCTAGACAGCGGGGATGGCTACACCTTC
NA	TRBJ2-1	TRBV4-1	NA	CASSQDRERPTTNNEQFF	TGCGCCAGCAGCCAAGATCGAGAGAGACCGACTACAAACAATGAGCAGTTCTTC
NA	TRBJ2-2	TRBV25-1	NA	CASSEPGVTGELFF	TGTGCCAGCAGTGAACCAGGGGTCACCGGGGAGCTGTTTTTT
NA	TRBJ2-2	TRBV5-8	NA	CASTQMGRPNTGELFF	TGTGCCAGCACCCAGATGGGGAGACCGAACACCGGGGAGCTGTTTTTT
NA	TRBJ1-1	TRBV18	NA	CASSPVTTFLNTEAFF	TGTGCCAGCTCACCGGTGACTACCTTTCTGAACACTGAAGCTTTCTTT
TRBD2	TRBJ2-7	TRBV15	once	CATSSQAGVGEQYF	TGTGCCACCAGCAGCCAAGCGGGGGTGGGCGAGCAGTACTTC
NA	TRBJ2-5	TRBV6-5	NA	CASSYGAGPQETQYF	TGTGCCAGCAGTTACGGTGCAGGTCCCCAAGAGACCCAGTACTTC
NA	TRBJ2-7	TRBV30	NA	CAWSLPKGLQYF	TGTGCCTGGAGTCTACCGAAGGGGCTACAGTACTTC
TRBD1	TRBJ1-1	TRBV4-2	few	CASSPTGDEAFF	TGTGCCAGCAGCCCGACAGGGGATGAAGCTTTCTTT
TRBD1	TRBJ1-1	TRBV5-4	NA	CASRWDSGTELTEAFF	TGTGCCAGCAGGTGGGATTCCGGGACAGAACTCACTGAAGCTTTCTTT
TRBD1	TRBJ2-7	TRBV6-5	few	CASSYGQGREQYF	TGTGCCAGCAGTTACGGACAGGGACGCGAGCAGTACTTC
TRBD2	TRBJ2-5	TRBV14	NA	CASSPWTSGQETQYF	TGTGCCAGCAGCCCCTGGACTAGCGGGCAAGAGACCCAGTACTTC
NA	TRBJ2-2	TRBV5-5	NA	CASSRQVANTGELFF	TGTGCCAGCAGCCGACAGGTAGCGAACACCGGGGAGCTGTTTTTT
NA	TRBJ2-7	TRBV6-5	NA	CASSYLAEHHYEQYF	TGTGCCAGCAGTTACTTAGCCGAACATCACTACGAGCAGTACTTC
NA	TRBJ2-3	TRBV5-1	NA	CASSRRGATAGTTDTQYF	TGCGCCAGCAGCCGCAGGGGCGCGACGGCAGGGACCACAGATACGCAGTATTTT
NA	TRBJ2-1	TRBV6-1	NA	CASSSGLIPNEQFF	TGTGCCAGCAGTTCAGGCCTTATTCCAAATGAGCAGTTCTTC
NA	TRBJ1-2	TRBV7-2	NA	CASSHRVSNYGYTF	TGTGCCAGCAGCCACAGGGTTAGTAACTATGGCTACACCTTC
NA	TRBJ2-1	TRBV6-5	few	CASRPSGDPFNEQFF	TGTGCCAGCAGACCGTCGGGGGACCCATTCAATGAGCAGTTCTTC
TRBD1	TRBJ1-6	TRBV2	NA	CASSEMGQGQGSPLHF	TGTGCCAGCAGTGAAATGGGACAGGGTCAGGGATCACCCCTCCACTTT
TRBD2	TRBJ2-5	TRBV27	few	CARSTSGGIQTQYF	TGTGCCAGGTCGACTAGCGGGGGGATACAGACCCAGTACTTC
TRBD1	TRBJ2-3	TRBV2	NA	CASSRGTGGITDTQYF	TGTGCCAGCAGTCGAGGGACAGGGGGGATCACAGATACGCAGTATTTT
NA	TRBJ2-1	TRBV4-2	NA	CASSQDSSVTYNEQFF	TGTGCCAGCAGCCAAGATAGCAGCGTTACCTACAATGAGCAGTTCTTC
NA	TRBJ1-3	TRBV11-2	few	CASSLWSTRGNTIYF	TGTGCCAGCAGCTTATGGTCTACCAGGGGAAACACCATATATTTT
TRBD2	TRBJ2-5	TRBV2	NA	CASMRTSGKETQYF	TGTGCCAGCATGAGGACTAGCGGGAAAGAGACCCAGTACTTC
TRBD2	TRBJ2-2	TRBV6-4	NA	CASSERLAGSQAAGELFF	TGTGCCAGCAGTGAAAGGCTAGCGGGATCCCAGGCTGCCGGGGAGCTGTTTTTT
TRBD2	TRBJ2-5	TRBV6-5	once	CASSYRGGGQETQYF	TGTGCCAGCAGTTACCGCGGGGGTGGGCAAGAGACCCAGTACTTC
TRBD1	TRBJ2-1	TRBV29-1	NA	CSVVTGGLSYNEQFF	TGCAGCGTTGTCACAGGGGGCCTCTCCTACAATGAGCAGTTCTTC
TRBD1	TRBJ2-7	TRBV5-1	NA	CASSSTGTGAEQYF	TGCGCCAGCAGTTCCACCGGGACAGGGGCCGAGCAGTACTTC
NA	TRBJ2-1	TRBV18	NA	CASSSKRNNNEQFF	TGTGCCAGCTCATCCAAGCGGAACAACAATGAGCAGTTCTTC
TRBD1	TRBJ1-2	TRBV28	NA	CASSSPGQGARYGYTF	TGTGCCAGCAGTTCACCGGGACAGGGGGCTAGGTATGGCTACACCTTC
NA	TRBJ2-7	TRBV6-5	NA	CASSQQSGNDEQYF	TGTGCCAGCAGCCAACAATCAGGGAACGACGAGCAGTACTTC
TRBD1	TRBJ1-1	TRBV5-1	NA	CASSLEGGGNTEAFF	TGCGCCAGCAGCTTGGAAGGGGGCGGGAACACTGAAGCTTTCTTT
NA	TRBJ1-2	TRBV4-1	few	CASSQDWQGSAQNYGYTF	TGCGCCAGCAGCCAAGATTGGCAGGGATCGGCGCAAAACTATGGCTACACCTTC
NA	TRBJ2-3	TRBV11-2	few	CASTQRAGTDTQYF	TGTGCCAGCACCCAGCGGGCCGGCACAGATACGCAGTATTTT
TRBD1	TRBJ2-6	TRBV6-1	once	CASSGQGALGANVLTF	TGTGCCAGCAGTGGACAGGGGGCGCTTGGGGCCAACGTCCTGACTTTC